This T cell receptor beta chain appears in the sequencing data of a study of long-term antiretroviral therapy in people with HIV. The overall study: Samples collected earliest predate the 2015 immediate-ART recommendation by about a decade.

Per donor, at least one pre-ART and at least two post-ART PBMC samples were obtained. Study-wide results and caveats: The study lacked data on ART adherence, viral resistance or therapy changes.

About this clone itself: Its matching antigen is unknown.

Sequencing used immunoSEQ v3.0 at survey level. TCRdb keeps only in-frame clones here, not all; method: immunoSEQ multiplex PCR. The data contain over 25,000 clones, roughly 80% of them singletons. This CDR3 spans 16 amino acids. Deletions cut 5 bases from V and 0 bases from J, with 14 bases between. Germline V gene lookup returns CDR1 MNHEY and CDR2 SMNVEV (reference sequence). Material: unsorted PBMCs, obtained 3 years after starting antiretroviral therapy. The source of this sequence is a man between 35 and 55 years old with HIV. The chain is built from TRBV27 and TRBJ2-1, with D possibly being TRBD2 (5 bases). DNA of the CDR3: TGTGCCAGCAGTGCCGGACTGATGAGCTCCTACAATGAGCAGTTCTTC. It specifies CASSAGLMSSYNEQFF.